This TCR beta chain was documented in a study of shared clonotypes between healthy human individuals. Germline assignment: CDR1 MNHEY and CDR2 SMNVEV (reference sequence). This CDR3 is 18 amino acids long. V was shortened by 2 bases and J by 2 bases, with 20 bases between the two germline ends. From CD4+ cells came CD45RA+ naive and CD45RA-negative memory subsets. Study findings and constraints: Depth was large, yet rarefaction showed that sorted-subset sequencing was incomplete.

Turning to this clone: Its cognate antigen is unknown.

The table came from immunoSEQ multiplex PCR; TCRdb's copy has only in-frame clones and leaves some out. The table has over a million clones, more than 75% seen once. This clonotype was obtained from a man aged 18 to 35 in good health. Some clones in this sample may be carry-over from other donors' samples. Sequencing input: memory CD4+ T cells from PBMCs. Subset defined: CD45RA-negative fraction. The chain recombines TRBV27 with TRBJ2-3; the D gene could be TRBD1 or TRBD2 (7 bases each). The CDR3 bases are TGTGCCAGCAGTTTACGGACTGCAGGGGGGGGTCACACAGATACGCAGTATTTT. This encodes CASSLRTAGGGHTDTQYF.